This note documents a single T cell receptor (beta chain) sequence. Its antigen has not been determined. There are no base qualities to consult, and no much larger clone falls within one base. For deep sequencing, PBMC libraries mostly used roughly 0.5 ug of input genomic DNA, with six replicates for each sample. Following the manufacturer's instructions, the team built TCRbeta libraries using the immunoSEQ hsTCRbeta kit. The finished libraries were brought together in one pool at approximately 3 nM, which was then read using an Illumina NovaSeq 6000 S4 flow cell. From the authors' description of their analysis: Raw data preprocessing and quality control were performed with the immunoSEQ Analyzer. The analysis was limited to productive rearrangements, and each clonotype was defined by a unique CDR3 amino acid sequence. Using the R package tcR, the researchers computed the Gini-Simpson index as their estimate of repertoire clonality. Student's t test was used to compare Gini indices, while Pearson correlation assessed associations with tumor size change. Entries here come from immuneACCESS through TCRdb and include only in-frame sequences with V and J called. Some clones fail to appear in such tables; in the studies checked, an unresolved V gene covers under half of the shortfall, and the cause of the remainder is unknown. V, J and clone size derive from that table, while D and trimming were established from the DNA sequence. In all, the sample holds 15,000 to 20,000 clones, and approximately 70% of those were seen once. Jointly, the top ten make up roughly 2.5% of the sample.

Reading the label with the study, this specimen's time point is: before neoadjuvant nivolumab. The patients had newly diagnosed stage II-IVA oral cavity squamous cell carcinoma and had not received any prior systemic or radiation treatment. Everyone in the cohort had locally advanced, HPV-negative oral cavity squamous cell carcinoma. Peripheral blood mononuclear cells were analyzed directly, without maintenance or expansion in culture. The samples were drawn from a longitudinal correlative study tied to a single-arm phase II trial testing neoadjuvant nivolumab in oral cavity squamous cell carcinoma. Subject-matched pre- and post-treatment PBMCs and tumors from three responders and three non-responders were subjected to genomic DNA-based TCRbeta sequencing. Peripheral blood mononuclear cells were drawn once before nivolumab treatment and a second time after treatment, when surgery took place. Genomic DNA was isolated from PBMCs using the Maxwell RSC DNA from Cells kit.

The data were obtained in a study of neoadjuvant anti-PD-1 for oral cavity cancer (dated by TCRdb to the early 2020s). In terms of the full investigation: Patients mostly received three to four biweekly doses of nivolumab at 3 mg/kg before curative-intent surgical resection. A fourth nivolumab dose was given around day 43 to patients without progression, and definitive surgical resection was performed in those patients on days 50-56. The parent correlative cohort included roughly 13 patients, with an approximately 35% response rate. Responders were defined as patients with complete response, partial response or stable disease by RECIST 1.1; non-responders were defined as patients with progression. Results and caveats for the whole study, not just this receptor: After neoadjuvant nivolumab, T cell clonality (Gini index) in PBMCs was significantly higher in non-responders than in responders. Only a few patients per response group were included in the TCR analyses, and the authors called for validation in larger cohorts. Higher pretreatment blood Treg/Th17 ratios correlated with both higher pretreatment blood TCRbeta clonality and lower post-treatment tumor TCRbeta clonality.

CDR1 and CDR2 were assigned from the germline V gene as LGHNA and YNFKEQ. A distance of 14 bases separates the germline ends of V and J, which lose 3 bases and 0 bases respectively. Taken from cysteine to phenylalanine, the CDR3 has 16 residues. Solely the CDR3 DNA is kept, with 48 bases framed from the first base. This TCR was recovered from a person between 40 and 85 years old with oral cavity squamous cell carcinoma. Sequencing used PBMCs, obtained before nivolumab (anti-PD-1) treatment. The rearranged chain carries TRBV4-2 and TRBJ1-1, with no D gene named confidently. At the DNA level, the sequence is TGTGCCAGCAGCCAGGAGTTGCGGGCTATGAACACTGAAGCTTTCTTT. It translates to CASSQELRAMNTEAFF.